This T cell receptor beta chain is from a study of blood T cell repertoires in COVID-19 (dated by TCRdb to 2018 to 2020). For context, the study as a whole: Samples covering the acute and convalescent phases of COVID-19 were provided by collaborators in the United States, Italy and Spain. The sample metadata nearly always contained a de-identified subject ID, COVID-19 status, age in years and sex. HLA class I and class II types, where available, came from metadata supplied by the sample provider rather than from assay-based typing. The prospective study material was composed of cDNA or gDNA derived from T cells, B-cell-depleted T cells, or PBMCs. Samples came from the ongoing ImmuneRACE study (first 160 participants) plus 1,254 subjects from 6 global collaborators. The repertoires were made available in a free public database intended to serve as a resource for research on the immune response to SARS-CoV-2. Deeply sampled blood TCRbeta repertoires from subjects exposed to, actively infected with, or recovered from COVID-19 were included in the dataset.

TCRbeta CDR3 regions were amplified from genomic DNA using the immunoSEQ Assay, a bias-controlled multiplex PCR. The original methods were these. Nucleated cell counts per sample were estimated from amplification of reference gene primers within the assay. Sequence reads were collapsed and filtered to measure the absolute abundance of every unique TCRbeta CDR3 rearrangement. For each sample, productive Simpson clonality was calculated by taking the square root of Simpson's diversity index across productive rearrangements. Entries here come from immuneACCESS through TCRdb and include only in-frame sequences with V and J called. Some clones fail to appear in such tables; in the studies checked, an unresolved V gene covers under half of the shortfall, and the cause of the remainder is unknown. V, J and clone size are taken as reported in that table, and D and trimming were inferred from the DNA itself. This sample comprises hundreds of thousands of clones, 80% to 90% of them detected only once. The ten biggest clones cover roughly 5.8% of the sample.

Comment on this clone: Its antigen is currently not known. The sample holds no much larger clone one base away, and base qualities are not on file. The sample carries other DNA sequences with the same CDR3.

Whole blood was collected in K2EDTA tubes by collaborating institutions according to the institutions' own protocols. For TCRbeta analysis, collaborator samples were shipped as frozen whole blood, as isolated PBMCs, or as DNA extracted from either sample type. Overall study results and their limits: The quantity of clinical and demographic metadata differed by source and by participant and was supplied without curation.

At the junction V is shortened by 5 bases and J by 2 bases, with 9 bases in between. The CDR3, cysteine through phenylalanine, is 13 amino acids long. Left in the record is the CDR3 DNA by itself, 39 bases read in frame from the first base. CDR1 and CDR2, per the germline V gene, are SGHRS and YFSETQ. The TCR was taken from a man aged 80 or over with acute or convalescent COVID-19. What was sequenced was peripheral blood. This chain joins TRBV5-1 to TRBJ2-3, and TRBD1 may be the D gene, going by 5 matching bases. CDR3 sequence: CASRGQDTDTQYF. The DNA sequence follows: TGCGCCAGCAGAGGACAAGACACAGATACGCAGTATTTT.